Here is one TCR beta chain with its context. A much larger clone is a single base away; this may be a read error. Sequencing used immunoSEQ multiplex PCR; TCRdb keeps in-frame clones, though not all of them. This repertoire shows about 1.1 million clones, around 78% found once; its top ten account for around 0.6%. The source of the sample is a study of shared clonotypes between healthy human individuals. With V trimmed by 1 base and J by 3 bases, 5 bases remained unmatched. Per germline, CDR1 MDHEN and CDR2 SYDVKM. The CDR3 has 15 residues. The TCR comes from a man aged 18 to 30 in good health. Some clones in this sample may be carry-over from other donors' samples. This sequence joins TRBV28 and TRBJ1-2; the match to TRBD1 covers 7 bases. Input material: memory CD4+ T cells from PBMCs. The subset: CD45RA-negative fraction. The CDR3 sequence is CASSLFGTEHYGYTF. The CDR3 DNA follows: TGTGCCAGCAGTTTATTCGGGACAGAGCACTATGGCTACACCTTC.